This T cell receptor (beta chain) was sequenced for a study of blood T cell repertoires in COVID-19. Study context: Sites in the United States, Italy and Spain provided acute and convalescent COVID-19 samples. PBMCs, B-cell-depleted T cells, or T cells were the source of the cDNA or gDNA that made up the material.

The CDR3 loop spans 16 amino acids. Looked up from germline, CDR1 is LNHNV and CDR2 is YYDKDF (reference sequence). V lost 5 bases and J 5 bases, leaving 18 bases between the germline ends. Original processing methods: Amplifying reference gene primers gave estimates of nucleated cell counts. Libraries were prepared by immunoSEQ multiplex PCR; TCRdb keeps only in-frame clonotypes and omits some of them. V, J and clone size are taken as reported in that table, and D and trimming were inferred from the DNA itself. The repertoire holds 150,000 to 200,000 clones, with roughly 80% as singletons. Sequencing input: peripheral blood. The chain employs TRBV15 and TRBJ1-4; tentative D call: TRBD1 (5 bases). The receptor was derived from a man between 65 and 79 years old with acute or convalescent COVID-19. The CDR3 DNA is TGTGCCACCAGCCCACGATTGGGGCCTTTAAATGAAAAACTGTTTTTT. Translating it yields CATSPRLGPLNEKLFF.